The 19 T cell receptor beta chains presented below share a single source sample, sequenced in a study of patients and donors after allogeneic stem cell transplantation. TCRdb re-called the RT-PCR reads with MiXCR, one entry per CDR3 protein. The data show hundreds of thousands of distinct CDR3 sequences, 38% seen once. Sequencing input: blood, either unsorted or a sorted T cell fraction (not recorded which). The source is a human donor who was either an allogeneic HSCT recipient or a stem cell or donor lymphocyte infusion donor (not recorded which). It is not recorded whose cells these are; they may come from a transplant donor.

DNA of the CDR3: TGTGCCAGCAGCCAATTGGGTTCGGGCACAGATACGCAGTATTTT. Its translation is CASSQLGSGTDTQYF. The rearrangement links TRBV3-1 to TRBJ2-3; D call uncertain. Trimming took 2 bases from V and 1 from J, leaving 10 bases between them. The CDR3 spans 15 residues. The V gene's germline CDR1 is LGHDT and CDR2 YNNKEL (reference sequence).

The V call is TRBV6-5, the J call TRBJ2-4, with D possibly being TRBD1 (5 bases). Germline CDR1 and CDR2: MNHEY and SVGAGI. The CDR3 runs to 13 residues. Trimming left V 2 bases short and J 6 bases short, with 8 bases between. CDR3 coding DNA: TGTGCCAGCAGTTACACTGACAGAAACATTCAGTACTTC. As protein: CASSYTDRNIQYF.

This clonotype came up a few times. The gene calls are TRBV14 and TRBJ2-1; the D is unclear. The CDR3 is 15 residues long. Germline loops: CDR1 SGHDN, CDR2 FVKESK. Trimming took 5 bases from V and 4 from J, leaving 15 bases between them. The CDR3 region is CASSFRRPMYNEQFF. CDR3 sequence (DNA): TGTGCCAGCAGCTTCAGGCGGCCAATGTACAATGAGCAGTTCTTC.

This clonotype was counted between two and nine times. This rearrangement joins TRBV29-1 to TRBJ2-2, with a possible D match to TRBD2 (5 bases). Germline V gives CDR1 SQVTM, CDR2 ANQGSEA. Trimming removed 0 bases from V and 6 bases from J, with 11 bases in between. This CDR3 spans 14 amino acids. The CDR3 spells CSVEDVRGSGELFF. CDR3 nucleotide sequence: TGCAGCGTTGAAGATGTTAGAGGGTCCGGGGAGCTGTTTTTT.

This clonotype came up a few times. The CDR3 DNA is TGCGCCAGCACCCCGACGGTTCCCTCCTACGAGCAGTACTTC. Translated, it gives CASTPTVPSYEQYF. V is TRBV5-1 and J is TRBJ2-7; no clear D. CDR3 length equals 14 residues. The germline CDR1 and CDR2 sequences are SGHRS and YFSETQ. Trimming stripped 6 bases from V and 0 bases from J, with 13 bases between.

The chain carries TRBV29-1 and TRBJ2-7; either TRBD1 or TRBD2 may supply D (5 bases each). Trimming shortened V by 4 bases and J by 3 bases, and 13 bases separated the two germline ends. The CDR3 has 13 amino acids. Germline loops: CDR1 SQVTM, CDR2 ANQGSEA. CDR3 residues: CSVGMGVYYEQYF. In DNA, the CDR3 is TGCAGCGTTGGCATGGGGGTCTACTACGAGCAGTACTTC.

The chain links TRBV28 to TRBJ2-1, with 7 nucleotides matching TRBD1. Germline CDR1 MDHEN, CDR2 SYDVKM. The CDR3 runs 14 residues. The V gene end was trimmed by 3 bases and the J gene end by 7 bases; junction bases not matched to a gene: 6. CDR3 residues: CASSLSGQRNEQFF. In DNA, the CDR3 is TGTGCCAGCAGTTTGTCGGGACAGAGAAATGAGCAGTTCTTC.

The rearrangement joins TRBV19 to TRBJ1-1; D is unresolved. CDR1 is LNHDA and CDR2 is SQIVND in the germline V gene (reference sequence). V lost 3 bases, J lost 1 base, and 12 bases lay in between. The CDR3 length is 15 residues. CDR3 protein: CASSIGVGSNTEAFF. The DNA of the CDR3 is TGTGCCAGTAGTATTGGGGTAGGGTCGAACACTGAAGCTTTCTTT. The full variable domain, in which reference TRBV19 and TRBJ1-1 provide the parts outside the CDR3, is DGGITQSPKYLFRKEGQNVTLSCEQNLNHDAMYWYRQDPGQGLRLIYYSQIVNDFQKGDIAEGYSVSREKKESFPLTVTSAQKNPTAFYLCASSIGVGSNTEAFFGQGTRLTVV.

This clonotype was found a few times. The rearrangement links TRBV6-1 to TRBJ1-6; D remains unclear. Germline loops: CDR1 MNHNS, CDR2 SASEGT. V was clipped by 7 bases and J by 10 bases, with 11 bases between them. The CDR3 length is 12 residues. In DNA form, the CDR3 reads TGTGCCAGCAACCTTCCGGACTCACCCCTCCACTTT. Encoded protein: CASNLPDSPLHF.

The rearrangement uses TRBV4-1 and TRBJ1-4; no firm D call. The ends were cut back, 1 base at V and 8 bases at J, with 5 bases in the middle. Germline V gives CDR1 MGHRA, CDR2 YSYEKL. The CDR3 has 12 amino acids. The CDR3 DNA reads as TGCGCCAGCAGCCAAGTTTGGGAAAAACTGTTTTTT. Its translation: CASSQVWEKLFF.

This clonotype was observed a few times. The chain uses TRBV10-3 and TRBJ1-1, with D unclear. Germline V gives CDR1 ENHRY, CDR2 SYGVKD. The V and J ends lost 4 bases and 4 bases respectively, with 10 bases between them. The CDR3 has 13 amino acids. The CDR3 is CAISGTRGTEAFF. CDR3 nucleotides: TGTGCCATCAGTGGGACGCGGGGCACTGAAGCTTTCTTT.

This chain joins TRBV6-5 and TRBJ2-1, with a tentative D call TRBD1 (6 bases). Trimming removed 0 bases at V and 9 bases at J, with 15 bases between. Looked up from germline, CDR1 is MNHEY and CDR2 is SVGAGI. This CDR3 has 15 amino acids. The CDR3 coding sequence is TGTGCCAGCAGTTACTCAGAGGACAGCCCGGTTGAGCAGTTCTTC. Residues: CASSYSEDSPVEQFF.

The rearrangement uses TRBV7-2 and TRBJ1-3, with 7 bases fitting TRBD1. Germline CDR1 SGHTA, CDR2 FQGNSA. V shed 2 bases, J shed 0 bases, and the junction held 13 bases outside the gene matches. The CDR3 extends over 19 amino acids. The CDR3 nucleotides are TGTGCCAGCAGCTTACTCCGGGACAGAGCAATTTTCTCTGGAAACACCATATATTTT. This sequence encodes CASSLLRDRAIFSGNTIYF.

This clonotype was observed at least ten times. V and J are TRBV29-1 and TRBJ1-1; D ambiguous. This CDR3 spans 13 amino acids. V gave up 6 bases and J gave up 0 bases, with 11 bases separating them. Per the germline V gene, CDR1 is SQVTM and CDR2 is ANQGSEA. The DNA for the CDR3 is TGCAGCGTGCGAGGACGGATGAACACTGAAGCTTTCTTT. Protein: CSVRGRMNTEAFF.

The table lists this clonotype with a count of one. CDR3 coding DNA: TGTGCCAGCAGCCCGCATGGGGAGAATCAGCCCCAGCATTTT. Residues: CASSPHGENQPQHF. The rearrangement joins TRBV28 to TRBJ1-5, with D hard to call. The CDR3 extends over 14 amino acids. Trimming left V 6 bases short and J 4 bases short, with 13 bases between. Germline CDR1 MDHEN, CDR2 SYDVKM. Supplemented by reference TRBV28 and TRBJ1-5, the full variable domain reads DVKVTQSSRYLVKRTGEKVFLECVQDMDHENMFWYRQDPGLGLRLIYFSYDVKMKEKGDIPEGYSVSREKKERFSLILESASTNQTSMYLCASSPHGENQPQHFGDGTRLSIL.

This chain uses TRBV7-9 with TRBJ2-4, with TRBD2 as a possible D gene (6 bases). The CDR3 extends over 17 amino acids. Germline CDR1 reads SEHNR; CDR2 reads FQNEAQ (reference sequence). V lost 0 bases, J lost 0 bases, and 12 bases lay in between. Here the CDR3 DNA reads TGTGCCAGCAGCTTAGCGGAGGGGTCCCTAGCCAAAAACATTCAGTACTTC. Its translation: CASSLAEGSLAKNIQYF.

This clonotype appeared a few times. The chain has TRBV29-1 and TRBJ2-3; possibly TRBD2 for D (7 bases). Germline V gene sequence: CDR1 SQVTM, CDR2 ANQGSEA. V lost 7 bases to trimming and J lost 0 bases, with 14 bases between them. The CDR3 totals 14 residues. The CDR3 region is CSARGGGSTDTQYF. CDR3 sequence (DNA): TGCAGCGCGCGGGGAGGGGGAAGCACAGATACGCAGTATTTT.

This clonotype was seen only a few times. The rearrangement links TRBV25-1 to TRBJ2-3, with D possibly being TRBD1 (5 bases). Trimming left V 3 bases short and J 6 bases short, with 16 bases between. The germline gives CDR1 MGHDK, CDR2 SYGVNS. This CDR3 region has 15 residues. CDR3 in amino acids: CASSDISGAGDTQYF. The DNA for the CDR3 is TGTGCCAGCAGTGATATAAGTGGGGCCGGGGATACGCAGTATTTT.

The rearrangement joins TRBV12-3 or TRBV12-4 to TRBJ1-1; D gene ambiguous. There are 14 residues in the CDR3. V lost 6 bases and J lost 0, with 11 bases in between. Here the CDR3 DNA reads TGTGCCAGCAGCGCAAACCCCCTGAACACTGAAGCTTTCTTT. Encoded protein: CASSANPLNTEAFF.